The 16 T cell receptor beta chains listed next were all sequenced from one sample in a study of T-cell memory formation after mild COVID-19. Via MiXCR, TCRdb re-called the 5' RACE reads, giving one row per CDR3 protein. The sample yields around 320,000 distinct CDR3 sequences, roughly a fifth seen once. What was sequenced was PBMCs or a T cell subset sorted from them (not recorded which). These receptors were collected from a man younger than 35 who had mild COVID-19 (a few samples of this study predate the infection). Cell type and time point are not known.

This sequence joins TRBV4-3 and TRBJ2-3; unclear D gene. CDR1 is LGHNA and CDR2 is YSLEER in the germline V gene. There are 15 residues in the CDR3. V lost 3 bases to trimming and J lost 1 base, with 11 bases between them. CDR3 amino acids: CASSQSTLGTDTQYF. The CDR3 nucleotides read TGCGCCAGCAGCCAGAGTACCCTGGGCACAGATACGCAGTATTTT.

The V gene is TRBV6-2 or TRBV6-3, the J gene TRBJ2-6; no definite D call. The CDR3 contains 16 residues. Germline V gene lookup returns CDR1 MNHEY and CDR2 SVGEGT. Between the trimmed V and J ends, which lost 0 bases and 0 bases, there was a span of 6 bases. In DNA, the CDR3 is TGTGCCAGCAGTTACTCGGCTTACTCTGGGGCCAACGTCCTGACTTTC. Amino acids: CASSYSAYSGANVLTF.

The V call is TRBV11-2, the J call TRBJ1-1; 8 bases align to TRBD1. Per germline, CDR1 SGHAT and CDR2 FQNNGV. CDR3 length: 15 residues. V shed 5 bases, J shed 6 bases, and the junction held 11 bases outside the gene matches. CDR3 sequence reads: CASSVLLGQGSEAFF. CDR3 nucleotides: TGTGCCAGCAGCGTACTCCTCGGACAGGGCTCTGAAGCTTTCTTT.

CDR3 region: CASSLAGAGAEAFF. CDR3 nucleotides: TGTGCCAGCAGTTTAGCAGGGGCCGGGGCTGAAGCTTTCTTT. The chain joins TRBV27 to TRBJ1-1, with D perhaps matching TRBD1 (6 bases). This CDR3 region has 14 residues. The ends were cut back, 2 bases at V and 6 bases at J, with 13 bases in the middle. Per the germline V gene, CDR1 is MNHEY and CDR2 is SMNVEV (reference sequence).

This clonotype was detected a few times. V gene TRBV10-3 combines with J gene TRBJ2-7; D perhaps matches TRBD1 (5 bases). Trimming took 4 bases from V and 4 from J, leaving 11 bases between them. CDR3 length: 13 residues. CDR1 and CDR2 (germline): ENHRY, SYGVKD. The CDR3: CAISGPGMYEQYV. CDR3 bases: TGTGCCATCAGTGGTCCAGGGATGTACGAGCAGTACGTC.

In its sample, this clonotype was seen many times. The chain employs TRBV5-5 and TRBJ1-6, with 8 bases that match TRBD1. CDR3 length equals 14 residues. Germline V lookup: CDR1 SGHKS, CDR2 YYEKEE (reference sequence). V lost 2 bases and J lost 7; bases outside the gene matches: 2. CDR3 sequence (DNA): TGTGCCAGCAGCTTCCCAGGGGGCAATTCACCCCTCCACTTT. Translating it yields CASSFPGGNSPLHF.

This clonotype was found once. The chain uses TRBV2 and TRBJ1-1, with TRBD1 as a possible D gene (5 bases). With 6 bases removed from V and 5 bases from J, the gap between germline ends came to 10 bases. CDR1 and CDR2 from the germline V gene are SNHLY and FYNNEI. This CDR3 is built from 12 residues. The CDR3 bases are TGTGCCAGCAGGGTAGGGGTTACTGAAGCTTTCTTT. This codes for CASRVGVTEAFF.

This clonotype was seen more than once but under ten times. The rearrangement joins TRBV20-1 to TRBJ2-1; TRBD2 agrees at 11 bases. Losses at the gene ends were 1 base for V and 8 bases for J; bases not matched to a gene: 4. Germline CDR1 reads DFQATT; CDR2 reads SNEGSKA (reference sequence). The CDR3 is 14 amino acids. The CDR3 DNA sequence: TGCAGTGCTAGAGTTAGCGGGGGGGCCTATGAGCAGTTCTTC. Encoded protein: CSARVSGGAYEQFF.

The J gene is TRBJ2-3, the V gene TRBV29-1; TRBD2 might be the D (5 bases). The germline CDR1 and CDR2 sequences are SQVTM and ANQGSEA. The length of the CDR3 is 13 residues. V lost 6 bases to trimming and J lost 8 bases, with 18 bases between them. CDR3 amino acids: CSVVGRLIVTQYF. The CDR3 DNA reads as TGCAGCGTAGTAGGGAGACTAATCGTTACGCAGTATTTT.

The chain is built from TRBV4-3 and TRBJ2-7; 10 bases line up with TRBD2. From germline, CDR1 is LGHNA and CDR2 YSLEER. The V gene end was trimmed by 4 bases and the J gene end by 8 bases; junction bases not matched to a gene: 14. This CDR3 region has 16 residues. The DNA of the CDR3 is TGCGCCAGCAGCCGCACGGGTGCTAGCGGGGGCGTTAAGCAGTACTTC. Translating it yields CASSRTGASGGVKQYF.

V and J are TRBV20-1 and TRBJ2-5, with D unresolved. Germline lookup yields CDR1 DFQATT and CDR2 SNEGSKA (reference sequence). CDR3 size: 11 residues. Between the trimmed V and J ends, which lost 5 bases and 2 bases, there was a span of 6 bases. CDR3 DNA: TGCAGTGCTCATAATCAAGAGACCCAGTACTTC. It encodes CSAHNQETQYF.

This clonotype occurred a few times. The rearrangement links TRBV20-1 to TRBJ2-1; 10 bases are shared with TRBD2. J lost 9 bases, V lost 5 bases, and 7 bases had no gene match. CDR3 size: 13 residues. The germline V gene has CDR1 DFQATT and CDR2 SNEGSKA (reference sequence). Here the CDR3 DNA reads TGCAGTGCTTCCGGGACTAGCGATGGTGAGCAGTTCTTC. It is translated as CSASGTSDGEQFF.

This clonotype was picked up a small number of times. The genes are TRBV7-6 and TRBJ2-2, with D unclear. There are 13 residues in the CDR3. Germline CDR1 is SGHVS and CDR2 is FNYEAQ. Trimming cost V 4 bases and J 4 bases, with 7 bases left between them. DNA of the CDR3: TGTGCCAGCAGCTCAGGTGTCACCGGGGAGCTGTTTTTT. Protein: CASSSGVTGELFF.

This clonotype was counted between two and nine times. The chain is built from TRBV5-1 and TRBJ2-3, with unresolved D. V lost 5 bases and J 0 bases, leaving 13 bases between the germline ends. The CDR3 contains 15 residues. Germline CDR1 and CDR2: SGHRS and YFSETQ. Here the CDR3 DNA reads TGCGCCAGCAGGGTCCGAGGAACTAGCACAGATACGCAGTATTTT. It is translated as CASRVRGTSTDTQYF.

V is TRBV4-1 and J is TRBJ2-3; 11 bases fit TRBD2. Trimming cost V 4 bases and J 5 bases; bases outside gene matches: 8. Germline V CDR1 and CDR2: MGHRA, YSYEKL. The CDR3 has 16 amino acids. The CDR3 protein is CASSLFSGGVEDTQYF. In nucleotides, the CDR3 is TGCGCCAGCAGCCTCTTTAGCGGGGGGGTTGAAGATACGCAGTATTTT.

This clonotype appeared a few times. The rearrangement uses TRBV7-8 and TRBJ2-3; tentatively, D is TRBD2 (5 bases). This CDR3 has 15 amino acids. Germline V lookup: CDR1 SGHVS, CDR2 FQNEAQ. V gave up 1 base and J gave up 2 bases, with 10 bases separating them. This CDR3 is CASSLGEGFTDTQYF. The CDR3 DNA sequence: TGTGCCAGCAGCTTAGGCGAGGGATTCACAGATACGCAGTATTTT.